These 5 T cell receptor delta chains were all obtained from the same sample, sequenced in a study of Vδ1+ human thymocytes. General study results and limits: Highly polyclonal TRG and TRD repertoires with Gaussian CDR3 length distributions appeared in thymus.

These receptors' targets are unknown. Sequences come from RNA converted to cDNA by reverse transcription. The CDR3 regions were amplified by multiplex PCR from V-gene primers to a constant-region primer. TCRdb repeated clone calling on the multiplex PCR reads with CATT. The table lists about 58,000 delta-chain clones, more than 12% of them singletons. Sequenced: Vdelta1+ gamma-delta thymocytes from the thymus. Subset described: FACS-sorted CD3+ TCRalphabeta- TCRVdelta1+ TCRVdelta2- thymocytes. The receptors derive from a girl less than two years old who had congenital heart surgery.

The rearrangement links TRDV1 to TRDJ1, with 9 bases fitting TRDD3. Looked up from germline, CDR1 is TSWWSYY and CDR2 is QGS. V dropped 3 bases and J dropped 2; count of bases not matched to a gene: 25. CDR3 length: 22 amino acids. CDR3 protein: CALGETPRRGILGETVTDKLIF. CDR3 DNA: TGTGCTCTTGGGGAGACGCCCCGGAGGGGGATACTGGGGGAGACCGTTACCGATAAACTCATCTTT.

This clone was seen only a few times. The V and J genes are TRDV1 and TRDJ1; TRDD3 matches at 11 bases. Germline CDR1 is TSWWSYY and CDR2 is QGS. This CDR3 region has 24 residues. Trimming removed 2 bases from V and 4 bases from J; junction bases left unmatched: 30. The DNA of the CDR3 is TGTGCTCTTGGGGAAATGAGGGAATTCGATCCTCTTCACCACTGGGGGATATGCGTCGATAAACTCATCTTT. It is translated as CALGEMREFDPLHHWGICVDKLIF.

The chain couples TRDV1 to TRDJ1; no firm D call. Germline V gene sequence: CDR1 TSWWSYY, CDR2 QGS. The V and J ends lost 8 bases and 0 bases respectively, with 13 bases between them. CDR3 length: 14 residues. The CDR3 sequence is CALPGPGYTDKLIF. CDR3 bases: TGTGCTCTTCCCGGGCCGGGGTACACCGATAAACTCATCTTT.

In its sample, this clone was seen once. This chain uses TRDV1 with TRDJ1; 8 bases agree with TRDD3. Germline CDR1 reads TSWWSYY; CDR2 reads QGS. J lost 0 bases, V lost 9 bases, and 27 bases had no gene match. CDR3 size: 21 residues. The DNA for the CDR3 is TGTGCTCTCCAAGACCTACGTTGGAATCATGGGGGATGGCCGTACACCGATAAACTCATCTTT. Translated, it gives CALQDLRWNHGGWPYTDKLIF.

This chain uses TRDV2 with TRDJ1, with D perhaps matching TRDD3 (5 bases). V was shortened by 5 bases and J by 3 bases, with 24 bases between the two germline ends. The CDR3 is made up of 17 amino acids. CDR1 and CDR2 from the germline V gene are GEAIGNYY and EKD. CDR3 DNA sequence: TGTGCCTGTGGGCACCGGATAATTCTCCCTCACGCCGATAAACTCATCTTT. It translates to CACGHRIILPHADKLIF.